This T cell receptor beta chain was identified during a study of identical twins' blood T cells. Regarding the study as a whole: Twins reportedly had markedly more similar V usage than unrelated donors, even among out-of-frame TCRbeta clonotypes.

Reared together, all three twin pairs probably met the same infectious agents and vaccines. Remarks on this clonotype: Its antigen is not identified. This could be a read error, since a much larger clone is one nucleotide away.

A previously described protocol, modified, built RNA-based TCR cDNA libraries. TCRdb reprocessed the 5' RACE reads with MiXCR, giving one entry per CDR3 protein. The sample has about 370,000 distinct CDR3 sequences; over 25% are singletons. The sequence came from a woman aged 18-49 years in good health. The sample comprised PBMCs.

The CDR3 DNA reads as TGTGCCAGCAGGCGAATCCGCGAGTCAACTAATGAAAAACTGTTTTTT. It yields the protein CASRRIRESTNEKLFF. V usage is TRBV3-1 and J usage is TRBJ1-4; D remains unclear. CDR1 LGHDT and CDR2 YNNKEL come from the germline V gene (reference sequence). V lost 6 bases and J 0 bases, leaving 14 bases between the germline ends. The CDR3 is made up of 16 amino acids.